There are a few counts of the clone carrying this T cell receptor beta chain. Library preparation (for TCRbeta) was performed with unique molecular identifiers. TCRdb re-called the PCR reads through MiXCR, storing one row per CDR3 protein. The table has some 500,000 distinct CDR3 sequences, about 17% seen once. The data were obtained in a study of T-cell reconstitution after alpha-beta-depleted transplantation in children. The CDR3 totals 13 residues. CDR1 is DFQATT and CDR2 is SNEGSKA in the germline V gene (reference sequence). With 5 bases clipped from V and 8 bases from J, the junction kept 5 bases outside the gene matches.

Sample: PBMCs from the stem cell graft donor, taken from the stem cell graft. The V gene is TRBV20-1, the J gene TRBJ2-1; 11 nucleotides line up with TRBD1. The receptor comes from a human donor who donated a stem cell graft to a child with acute lymphoblastic leukemia. CDR3: CSAPGQGDHEQFF. Here the CDR3 DNA reads TGCAGTGCTCCGGGACAGGGGGATCATGAGCAGTTCTTC.